This TCR beta chain was identified during a study of CD8 T cells in Susac syndrome. Study-level background: Five or six sequenced Susac syndrome patients had clinically active disease, while eight were in remission. Study findings and constraints: The authors found no clonal expansion in Susac syndrome CD4+ T cell repertoires.

After extraction with the RNeasy kit, 0.5 to 1 ug of the RNA was reverse transcribed using random hexamers. TCRdb passed the immunoSEQ multiplex PCR reads through MiXCR, listing each CDR3 protein once. The table includes about 140,000 distinct CDR3 sequences, approximately 95% detected once. The trim removed 3 bases at V and 2 bases at J, leaving 3 bases unmatched. CDR1 and CDR2 from the germline V gene are MGHRA and YSYEKL. The CDR3 covers 15 residues. With regard to this clonotype: Its target is unknown.

The chain links TRBV4-1 to TRBJ1-2; 10 nucleotides agree with TRBD1. The source material was CD4+ T cells from PBMCs. This TCR came from a human donor with Susac syndrome. As DNA, the CDR3 is TGCGCCAGCAGCCACCCGGGACAGGGGAACTATGGCTACACCTTC. Translation gives CASSHPGQGNYGYTF.